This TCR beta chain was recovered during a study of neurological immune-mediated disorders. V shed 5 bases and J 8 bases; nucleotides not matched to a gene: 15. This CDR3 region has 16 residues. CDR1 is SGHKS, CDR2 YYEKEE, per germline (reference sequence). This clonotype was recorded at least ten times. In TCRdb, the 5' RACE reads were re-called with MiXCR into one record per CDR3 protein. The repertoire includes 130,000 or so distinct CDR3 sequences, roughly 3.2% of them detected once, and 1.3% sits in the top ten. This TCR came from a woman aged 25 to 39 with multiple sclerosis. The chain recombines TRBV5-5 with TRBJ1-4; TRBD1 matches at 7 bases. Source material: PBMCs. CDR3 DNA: TGTGCCAGCAGTCGACTTCCGGACAGGTCAGCCGAAAAACTGTTTTTT. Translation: CASSRLPDRSAEKLFF.